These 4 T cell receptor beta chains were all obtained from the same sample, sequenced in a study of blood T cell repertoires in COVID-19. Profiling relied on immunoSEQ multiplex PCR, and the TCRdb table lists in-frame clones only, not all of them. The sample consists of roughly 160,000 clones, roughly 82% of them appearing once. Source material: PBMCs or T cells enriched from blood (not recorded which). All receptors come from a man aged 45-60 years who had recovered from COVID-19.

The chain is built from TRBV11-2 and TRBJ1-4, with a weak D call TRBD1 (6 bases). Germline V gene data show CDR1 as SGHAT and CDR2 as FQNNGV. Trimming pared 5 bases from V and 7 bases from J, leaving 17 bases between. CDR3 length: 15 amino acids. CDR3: CASSPPGGRGEKLFF. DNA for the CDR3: TGTGCCAGCAGCCCCCCGGGGGGGCGCGGTGAAAAACTGTTTTTT.

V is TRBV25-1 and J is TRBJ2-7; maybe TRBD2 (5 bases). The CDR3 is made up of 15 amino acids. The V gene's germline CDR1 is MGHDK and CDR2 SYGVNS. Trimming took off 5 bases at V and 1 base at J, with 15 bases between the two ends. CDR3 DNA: TGTGCCAGCAGTCGGGGTCTTGGCGCTTCCTACGAGCAGTACTTC. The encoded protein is CASSRGLGASYEQYF.

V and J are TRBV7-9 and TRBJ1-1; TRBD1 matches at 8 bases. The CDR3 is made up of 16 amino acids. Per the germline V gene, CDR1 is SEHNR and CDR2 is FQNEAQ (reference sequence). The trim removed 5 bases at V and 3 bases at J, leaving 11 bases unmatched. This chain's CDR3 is CASSIGQGPPDTEAFF. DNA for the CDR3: TGTGCCAGCAGCATAGGACAGGGTCCCCCCGACACTGAAGCTTTCTTT.

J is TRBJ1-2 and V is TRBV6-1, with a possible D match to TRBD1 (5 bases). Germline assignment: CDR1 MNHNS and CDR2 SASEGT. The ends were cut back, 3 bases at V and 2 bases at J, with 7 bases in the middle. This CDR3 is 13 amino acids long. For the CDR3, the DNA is TGTGCCAGCAGTGACGACAGAAACTATGGCTACACCTTC. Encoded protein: CASSDDRNYGYTF.